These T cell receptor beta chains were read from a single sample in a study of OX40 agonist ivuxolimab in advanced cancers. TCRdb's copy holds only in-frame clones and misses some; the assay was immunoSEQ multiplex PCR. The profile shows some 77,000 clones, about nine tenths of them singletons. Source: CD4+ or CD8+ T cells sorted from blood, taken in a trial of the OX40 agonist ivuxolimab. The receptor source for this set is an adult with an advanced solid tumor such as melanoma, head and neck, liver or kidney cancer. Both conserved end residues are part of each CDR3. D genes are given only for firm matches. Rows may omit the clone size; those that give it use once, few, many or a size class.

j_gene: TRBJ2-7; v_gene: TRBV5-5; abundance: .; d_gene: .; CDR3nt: TGTGCCAGCAGCTGGACCGGGACCCCCTCACCCGGCGAGCAGTACTTC; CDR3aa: CASSWTGTPSPGEQYF
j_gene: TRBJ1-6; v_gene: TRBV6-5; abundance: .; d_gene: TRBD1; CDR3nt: TGTGCCAGCACAGGGGGCGCGAAGAATTCACCCCTCCACTTT; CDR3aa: CASTGGAKNSPLHF
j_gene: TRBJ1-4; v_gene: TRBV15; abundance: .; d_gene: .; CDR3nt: TGTGCCACCAGCAGAGATCATGGCGAACTGTTTTTT; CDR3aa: CATSRDHGELFF
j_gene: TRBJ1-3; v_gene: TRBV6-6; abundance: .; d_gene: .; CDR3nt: TGTGCCAGCAGTCTAAGCTCTGGAAACACCATATATTTT; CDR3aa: CASSLSSGNTIYF
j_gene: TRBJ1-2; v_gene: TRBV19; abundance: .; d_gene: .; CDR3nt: TGTGCCAGTAGCCCATCCTGGAGACCGGCCCCTACAGTATTCTATGGCTACACCTTC; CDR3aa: CASSPSWRPAPTVFYGYTF
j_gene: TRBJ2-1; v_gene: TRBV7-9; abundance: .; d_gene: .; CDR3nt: TGTGCCAGCAGCTTAGTTGCAGGAGCGCCCTACAATGAGCAGTTCTTC; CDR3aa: CASSLVAGAPYNEQFF
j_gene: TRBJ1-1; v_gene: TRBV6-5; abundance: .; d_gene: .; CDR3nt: TGTGCCAGCAGTTACTCGTCAGGGGCGAACACTGAAGCTTTCTTT; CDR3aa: CASSYSSGANTEAFF
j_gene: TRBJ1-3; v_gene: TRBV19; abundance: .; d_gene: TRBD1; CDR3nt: TGTGCCAGTAGAACCCGACAGGGAGCATCTGGAAACACCATATATTTT; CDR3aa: CASRTRQGASGNTIYF
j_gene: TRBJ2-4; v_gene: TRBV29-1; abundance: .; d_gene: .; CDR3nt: TGCAGCGTTGGGGGCTCTGCGGACAGTCAAAACATTCAGTACTTC; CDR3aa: CSVGGSADSQNIQYF
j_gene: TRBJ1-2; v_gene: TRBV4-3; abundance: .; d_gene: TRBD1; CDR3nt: TGCGCCAGCAGCCAGCACAGGGGACAGGGGGGCTATGGCTACACCTTC; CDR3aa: CASSQHRGQGGYGYTF
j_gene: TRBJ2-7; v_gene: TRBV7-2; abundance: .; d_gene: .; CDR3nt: TGTGCCAGCACCCCCTCACTTCCAGGGCGAAGGGCCTACGAGCAGTACTTC; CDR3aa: CASTPSLPGRRAYEQYF
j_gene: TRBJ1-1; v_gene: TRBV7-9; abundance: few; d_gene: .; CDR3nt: TGTGCCAGCAGCTTAGGATGGGAATCTGAAGCTTTCTTT; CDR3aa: CASSLGWESEAFF
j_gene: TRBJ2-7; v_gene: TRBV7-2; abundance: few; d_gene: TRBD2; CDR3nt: TGTGCCAGCAGCCATAGCGGGGGGCCCACCTACGAGCAGTACTTC; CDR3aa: CASSHSGGPTYEQYF
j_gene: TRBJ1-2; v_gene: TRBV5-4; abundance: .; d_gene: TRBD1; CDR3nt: TGTGCCAGCAGCCTACCCGGGACAGCCTATGGCTACACCTTC; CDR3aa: CASSLPGTAYGYTF
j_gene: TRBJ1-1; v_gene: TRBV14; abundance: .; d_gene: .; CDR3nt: TGTGCCAGCAGCCAAGATTCGGCAGCAAACACTGAAGCTTTCTTT; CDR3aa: CASSQDSAANTEAFF
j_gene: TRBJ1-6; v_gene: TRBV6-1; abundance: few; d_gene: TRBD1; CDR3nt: TGTGCCAGCAGTGAAACCGGGACAGGGGGCCTACCCCTCCACTTT; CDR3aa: CASSETGTGGLPLHF
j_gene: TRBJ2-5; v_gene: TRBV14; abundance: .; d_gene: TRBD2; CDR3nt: TGTGCCAGCAGCCAGACTAGCGGGAGTTGGAAGACCCAGTACTTC; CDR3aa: CASSQTSGSWKTQYF
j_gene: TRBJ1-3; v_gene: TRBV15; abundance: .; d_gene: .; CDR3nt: TGTGCCACCGCTGGGCACACCATATATTTT; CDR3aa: CATAGHTIYF
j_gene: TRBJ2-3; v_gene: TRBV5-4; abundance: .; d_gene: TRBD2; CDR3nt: TGTGCCAGCAGCTTGGGACGGACTAGCGGGGGGGCAGATACGCAGTATTTT; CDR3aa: CASSLGRTSGGADTQYF
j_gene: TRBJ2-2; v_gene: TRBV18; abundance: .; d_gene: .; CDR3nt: TGTGCCAGCTCATCCGGGGGAACGAACACCGGGGAGCTGTTTTTT; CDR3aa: CASSSGGTNTGELFF
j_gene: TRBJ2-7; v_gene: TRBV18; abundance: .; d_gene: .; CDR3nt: TGTGCCAGCTCACCACAGGGGTCTAGCTCCTACGAGCAGTACTTC; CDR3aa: CASSPQGSSSYEQYF
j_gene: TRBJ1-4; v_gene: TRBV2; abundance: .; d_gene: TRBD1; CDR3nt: TGTGCCGGAGGACAGGGCTCTCGTGAAAAACTGTTTTTT; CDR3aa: CAGGQGSREKLFF
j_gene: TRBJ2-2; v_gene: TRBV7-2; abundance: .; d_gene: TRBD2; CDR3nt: TGTGCCAGCAGCTCCGGGACTAGCGGGAGACCCGCGGCCGGGGAGCTGTTTTTT; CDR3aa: CASSSGTSGRPAAGELFF
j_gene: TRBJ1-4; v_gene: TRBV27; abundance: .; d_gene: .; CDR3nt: TGTGCCAGCAGGGAAGACTATCGGGGGGGTACTCATGAAAAACTGTTTTTT; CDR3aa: CASREDYRGGTHEKLFF
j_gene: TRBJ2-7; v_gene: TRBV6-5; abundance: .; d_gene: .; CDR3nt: TGTGCCAGCAGTTCCCAGCGGACTTGGGGCGAGCAGTACTTC; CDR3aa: CASSSQRTWGEQYF
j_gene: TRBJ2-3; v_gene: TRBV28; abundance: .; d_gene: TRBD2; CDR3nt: TGTGCCAGCAGTTTAGGCAACTCGGGACTAGCGGGTCCGAAAGATACGCAGTATTTT; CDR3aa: CASSLGNSGLAGPKDTQYF
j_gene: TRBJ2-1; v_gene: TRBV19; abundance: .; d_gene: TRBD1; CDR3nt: TGTGCCAGTACCCTGACAGGGGGCGGACAGGGGAATGAGCAGTTCTTC; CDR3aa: CASTLTGGGQGNEQFF
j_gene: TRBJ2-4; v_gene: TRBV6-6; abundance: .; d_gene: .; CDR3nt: TGTGCCAGCAGTCACCCCTGGAGGAAAGAAAACATTCAGTACTTC; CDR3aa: CASSHPWRKENIQYF
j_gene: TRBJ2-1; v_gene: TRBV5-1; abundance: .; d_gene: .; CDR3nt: TGCGCCAGCAGCCCGGCGGCTAGCTCCTACAATGAGCAGTTCTTC; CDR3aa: CASSPAASSYNEQFF
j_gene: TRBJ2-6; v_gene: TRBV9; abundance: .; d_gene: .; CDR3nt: TGTGCCAGCAGCGCACAGAGCTCTGGGGCCAACGTCCTGACTTTC; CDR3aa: CASSAQSSGANVLTF
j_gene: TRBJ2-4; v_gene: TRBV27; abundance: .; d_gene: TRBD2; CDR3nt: TGTGCCAGCAGTTCCGGACAGGGCAGGGGTAGCGGGAGGAGGTACTTC; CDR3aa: CASSSGQGRGSGRRYF
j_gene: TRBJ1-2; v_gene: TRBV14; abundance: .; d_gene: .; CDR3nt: TGTGCCAGCAGAAATGCCGGGGGGCATTCTGGCTACACCTTC; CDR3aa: CASRNAGGHSGYTF
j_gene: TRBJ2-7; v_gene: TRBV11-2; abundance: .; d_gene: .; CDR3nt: TGTGCCAGCAGCTCCGCCGTAGATGGTGGTTACGAGCAGTACTTC; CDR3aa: CASSSAVDGGYEQYF
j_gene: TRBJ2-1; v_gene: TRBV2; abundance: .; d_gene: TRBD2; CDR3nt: TGTGCCAGCAGTGCTCGCCAACTAGCGGGAGGGCTCAATGAGCAGTTCTTC; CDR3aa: CASSARQLAGGLNEQFF